The clone carrying this TCR beta chain has at least ten counts. This entry comes from a study of neurological immune-mediated disorders. By 5'RACE with 10-nucleotide random UMIs, the cDNA was made. Each sequencing run yielded over 160 million TCR-beta sequences from 15-18 subjects. From the 5' RACE reads, TCRdb called clonotypes with MiXCR, one entry per CDR3 protein. The data show roughly 56,000 distinct CDR3 sequences, 3% to 4% seen once. The unsorted libraries originated from 2 million PBMCs that had been stored at -80 C. The germline V gene encodes CDR1 SGHKS and CDR2 YYEKEE (reference sequence). The V and J ends lost 6 bases and 4 bases respectively, with 14 bases between them. This CDR3 spans 13 amino acids.

The clonotype originates from a woman in her sixties with multiple sclerosis. The genes are TRBV5-5 and TRBJ2-7, with D possibly being TRBD1 or TRBD2 (5 bases each). The sequencing input was PBMCs. The CDR3 here is CASIEGNGYEQYF. DNA for the CDR3: TGTGCCAGCATCGAGGGGAATGGTTACGAGCAGTACTTC.